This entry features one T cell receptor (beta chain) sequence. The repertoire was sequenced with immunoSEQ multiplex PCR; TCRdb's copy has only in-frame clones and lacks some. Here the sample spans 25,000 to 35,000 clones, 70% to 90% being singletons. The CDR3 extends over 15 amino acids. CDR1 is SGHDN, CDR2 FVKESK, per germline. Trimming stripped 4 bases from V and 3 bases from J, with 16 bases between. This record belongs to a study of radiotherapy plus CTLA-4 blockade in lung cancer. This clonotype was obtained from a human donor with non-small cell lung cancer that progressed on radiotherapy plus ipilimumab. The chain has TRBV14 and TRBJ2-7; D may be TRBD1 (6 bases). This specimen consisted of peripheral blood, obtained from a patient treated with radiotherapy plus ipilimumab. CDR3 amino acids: CASSRIGTFDYEQYF. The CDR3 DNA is TGTGCCAGCAGCCGGATCGGGACATTCGACTACGAGCAGTACTTC. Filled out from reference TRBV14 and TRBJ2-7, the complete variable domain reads EAGVTQFPSHSVIEKGQTVTLRCDPISGHDNLYWYRRVMGKEIKFLLHFVKESKQDESGMPNNRFLAERTGGTYSTLKVQPAELEDSGVYFCASSRIGTFDYEQYFGPGTRLTVT.